These 16 T cell receptor beta chains were all obtained from the same sample, sequenced in a study of T cell repertoires in cytomegalovirus infection. TCRdb called the reads again in MiXCR, with one record for every CDR3 protein. The table has roughly 340,000 distinct CDR3 sequences, 29% seen once. These receptors' antigens are unknown. The sequences come from cultured PBMCs, collected from culture after CMV antigen stimulation. The receptor set was obtained from a human donor in good health (CMV status not recorded). Some clones in this sample may be carry-over from other donors' samples.

This clonotype was counted at least ten times. The rearrangement links TRBV10-3 to TRBJ1-1; D unresolved. This CDR3 region has 11 residues. Germline-derived CDR1 and CDR2 are ENHRY and SYGVKD. Trimming cost V 8 bases and J 0 bases, with 4 bases left between them. CDR3 bases: TGTGCCATCGGTTTGAACACTGAAGCTTTCTTT. Translated, it gives CAIGLNTEAFF.

The chain recombines TRBV6-5 with TRBJ1-2, with D possibly being TRBD1 (5 bases). Germline values: CDR1 MNHEY, CDR2 SVGAGI. Trimming took off 6 bases at V and 0 bases at J, with 11 bases between the two ends. The CDR3 has 14 amino acids. The CDR3: CASSRVGSNYGYTF. As DNA, the CDR3 is TGTGCCAGCAGCAGGGTAGGGTCTAACTATGGCTACACCTTC.

This clonotype was recorded a few times. The V gene is TRBV6-1, the J gene TRBJ2-3; 7 bases agree with TRBD1. V trimming: 5 bases; J trimming: 1 base; junction bases outside the gene matches: 3. Germline CDR1 reads MNHNS; CDR2 reads SASEGT. This CDR3 is built from 14 residues. The CDR3 DNA is TGTGCCAGCAGTTGGACAGGACGCACAGATACGCAGTATTTT. It specifies CASSWTGRTDTQYF.

This chain joins TRBV7-3 and TRBJ2-1, with 13 nucleotides matching TRBD2. J was trimmed by 5 bases and V by 5 bases; bases with no gene match: 6. Per the germline V gene, CDR1 is SGHTA and CDR2 is FQGTGA. The CDR3 consists of 16 residues. The CDR3 sequence: CASSPPTSGGNNEQFF. The CDR3 nucleotides are TGTGCCAGCAGCCCGCCGACTAGCGGGGGGAACAATGAGCAGTTCTTC.

This clonotype was recorded a few times. The chain employs TRBV11-2 and TRBJ2-7; D gene ambiguous. The CDR3 is made up of 16 amino acids. Germline CDR1 SGHAT, CDR2 FQNNGV. V was trimmed by 4 bases and J by 1 base, leaving 17 bases between them. The CDR3 sequence: CASSSFSYFSSYEQYF. CDR3 nucleotides: TGTGCCAGCAGCTCCTTTAGTTACTTTTCATCCTACGAGCAGTACTTC.

In its sample, this clonotype was seen a few times. The chain carries TRBV12-3 or TRBV12-4 and TRBJ1-1; possible D gene TRBD1, 5 bases. Trimming removed 7 bases at V and 2 bases at J, with 8 bases between. CDR3 length: 12 residues. CDR3 sequence (DNA): TGTGCCAGCAACGGGGGAAACACTGAAGCTTTCTTT. Residues: CASNGGNTEAFF.

This clonotype has only a few counts. The chain is built from TRBV2 and TRBJ1-2; possibly TRBD1 for D (5 bases). The germline V and J ends were trimmed by 9 bases and 7 bases, with 18 bases remaining between them. The CDR3 length is 13 residues. Germline CDR1 is SNHLY and CDR2 is FYNNEI. In DNA, the CDR3 is TGTGCCAGTGACTTTTGGGGGGGAAGTGGCTACACCTTC. Translation gives CASDFWGGSGYTF.

In DNA, the CDR3 is TGCGCCAGCAGTGAGGACAGACCGAACACTGAAGCTTTCTTT. This codes for CASSEDRPNTEAFF. The chain couples TRBV5-1 to TRBJ1-1; a possible D gene is TRBD1 (6 bases). Germline lookup yields CDR1 SGHRS and CDR2 YFSETQ. The CDR3 spans 14 residues. The V and J ends lost 5 bases and 1 base respectively, with 12 bases between them. Full variable domain (remainder filled in from reference TRBV5-1 and TRBJ1-1): KAGVTQTPRYLIKTRGQQVTLSCSPISGHRSVSWYQQTPGQGLQFLFEYFSETQRNKGNFPGRFSGRQFSNSRSEMNVSTLELGDSALYLCASSEDRPNTEAFFGQGTRLTVV.

This clonotype was observed a handful of times. The rearrangement links TRBV25-1 to TRBJ2-1, with D tentatively TRBD2 (5 bases). Germline CDR1 is MGHDK and CDR2 is SYGVNS. Trimming cost V 0 bases and J 4 bases, with 19 bases left between them. The CDR3 totals 18 residues. The CDR3 nucleotides are TGTGCCAGCAGTGAATATTCACCGACGACCGGGGTTTACAATGAGCAGTTCTTC. Its translation is CASSEYSPTTGVYNEQFF.

This clonotype was recorded at least ten times. This chain links TRBV5-4 with TRBJ2-3; D possibly corresponds to TRBD1 (7 bases). In germline, CDR1 is SGHNT, CDR2 YYREEE (reference sequence). Trimming left V 4 bases short and J 0 bases short, with 21 bases between. The CDR3 extends over 18 amino acids. The CDR3 here is CASSPQDGGQHSTDTQYF. In DNA form, the CDR3 reads TGTGCCAGCAGCCCACAGGACGGGGGACAGCATAGCACAGATACGCAGTATTTT.

This chain uses TRBV20-1 with TRBJ2-5; D is unresolved. V lost 3 bases to trimming and J lost 3 bases, with 11 bases between them. Germline loops: CDR1 DFQATT, CDR2 SNEGSKA (reference sequence). CDR3 length: 13 residues. The CDR3 loop is CSASLLIEETQYF. The CDR3 nucleotides are TGCAGTGCTAGCCTACTGATAGAAGAGACCCAGTACTTC.

The genes are TRBV6-6 and TRBJ2-1, with 8 bases lining up with TRBD2. The CDR3 covers 15 residues. The J segment lost 6 bases and the V segment lost 6 bases, leaving 10 bases of the junction unmatched. Germline CDR1 reads MNHNY; CDR2 reads SVGAGI (reference sequence). The CDR3 DNA is TGTGCCAGCAGCAACCCGGGACTAGGGCTCAATGAGCAGTTCTTC. This translates into CASSNPGLGLNEQFF.

The chain links TRBV25-1 to TRBJ1-2; no definite D call. Germline V lookup: CDR1 MGHDK, CDR2 SYGVNS. Trimming stripped 5 bases from V and 8 bases from J, with 12 bases between. The CDR3 extends over 12 amino acids. The CDR3 loop reads CASSSEVGGYTF. The CDR3 bases are TGTGCCAGCAGTTCCGAGGTGGGAGGCTACACCTTC.

The chain recombines TRBV28 with TRBJ1-2, with 8 bases lining up with TRBD1. Germline-derived CDR1 and CDR2 are MDHEN and SYDVKM. The CDR3 is made up of 12 amino acids. V lost 4 bases, J lost 8 bases, and 3 bases stayed unmatched. For the CDR3, the DNA is TGTGCCAGCAGTTGGGACAGGCGCGGCTACACCTTC. This codes for CASSWDRRGYTF.

This clonotype was found a few times. The chain is built from TRBV7-3 and TRBJ2-2; 9 bases are shared with TRBD2. Looked up from germline, CDR1 is SGHTA and CDR2 is FQGTGA. With V trimmed by 5 bases and J by 7 bases, 5 bases remained unmatched. This CDR3 region has 14 residues. The CDR3 DNA reads as TGTGCCAGCAGCGATAGCGGGAGAATCGGGGAGCTGTTTTTT. Amino acids: CASSDSGRIGELFF. Drawing the rest from reference TRBV7-3 and TRBJ2-2, the complete variable domain is GAGVSQTPSNKVTEKGKYVELRCDPISGHTALYWYRQSLGQGPEFLIYFQGTGAADDSGLPNDRFFAVRPEGSVSTLKIQRTERGDSAVYLCASSDSGRIGELFFGEGSRLTVL.

This clonotype showed up many times. The chain couples TRBV10-3 to TRBJ1-5; no clear D gene. Trimming removed 0 bases from V and 0 bases from J, with 12 bases in between. Per germline, CDR1 ENHRY and CDR2 SYGVKD. The CDR3 covers 17 residues. The CDR3 DNA reads as TGTGCCATCAGTGAGTCGGGAATAGGCGATAGCAATCAGCCCCAGCATTTT. This encodes CAISESGIGDSNQPQHF.